The rows below give T cell receptor beta chains drawn from one sample of a study of T cell changes during pregnancy in multiple sclerosis. The protocol was immunoSEQ multiplex PCR, while the TCRdb copy is restricted to in-frame clones and leaves out a portion. The table includes tens of thousands of clones, roughly nine tenths detected once. The specimen comprised peripheral blood, sampled before pregnancy. These receptors all come from a female donor with multiple sclerosis, enrolled in a pregnancy study. Each CDR3 is given with its conserved first and last residue. Each record gives: J gene, D gene, clone size, V gene, CDR3 DNA, CDR3 protein. D genes are given only for firm matches. Size values are once, few and many counts, or a class for expanded clones, and some rows have none.

TRBJ1-1 | - | - | TRBV7-2 | TGTGCCAGCAGCTTAGTGTATAGCACTGAAGCTTTCTTT | CASSLVYSTEAFF
TRBJ1-4 | TRBD1 | - | TRBV30 | TGTGCCTGGAGACAGGGGGCTCGTGAAAAACTGTTTTTT | CAWRQGAREKLFF
TRBJ1-3 | TRBD1 | - | TRBV7-6 | TGTGCCAGCAGCTTAGCCGGGACAGCGGACACCATATATTTT | CASSLAGTADTIYF
TRBJ2-1 | - | - | TRBV6-1 | TGTGCCAGCATGCCAGGGGGGAGCTCCTACAATGAGCAGTTCTTC | CASMPGGSSYNEQFF
TRBJ1-3 | TRBD1 | - | TRBV7-9 | TGTGCCAGCAGCTTAGGACAGGGATTGAGTTCTGGAAACACCATATATTTT | CASSLGQGLSSGNTIYF
TRBJ1-1 | - | - | TRBV14 | TGTGCCAGCACCAGGACAGAAATGGCTGAAGCTTTCTTT | CASTRTEMAEAFF
TRBJ1-3 | TRBD1 | few | TRBV7-2 | TGTGCCAGCAGCCCTACAGGGGGGTCTGGAAACACCATATATTTT | CASSPTGGSGNTIYF
TRBJ2-7 | TRBD2 | - | TRBV5-1 | TGCGCCAGCAGCTTGGAACTAGCGGGAGCGGCCTACGAGCAGTACTTC | CASSLELAGAAYEQYF
TRBJ2-7 | TRBD1 | - | TRBV10-3 | TGTGCCATCGGACAGGAACCTTACGAGCAGTACTTC | CAIGQEPYEQYF
TRBJ2-1 | TRBD2 | - | TRBV27 | TGTGCCAGCAGTTTGCGGGAGGGCCCCCAGGATGAGCAGTTCTTC | CASSLREGPQDEQFF
TRBJ1-4 | - | - | TRBV9 | TGTGCCAGCAGCGTAGGAGGTACAGGTGTGGTTAATGAAAAACTGTTTTTT | CASSVGGTGVVNEKLFF
TRBJ2-6 | - | - | TRBV7-3 | TGTGCCAGCAGCTTAACTCCGGGGTCTAGCTCTGGGGCCAACGTCCTGACTTTC | CASSLTPGSSSGANVLTF
TRBJ2-3 | TRBD1 | - | TRBV29-1 | TGCAGCGTTGTTACCGGGACAGGGATCACAGATACGCAGTATTTT | CSVVTGTGITDTQYF
TRBJ1-2 | TRBD1 | - | TRBV5-5 | TGTGCCAGCAGCCTTGACAGGGCTAATAACTATGGCTACACCTTC | CASSLDRANNYGYTF
TRBJ2-1 | TRBD2 | - | TRBV27 | TGTGCCAGCAGTCCCGGGACTAGCGGGAGAGGGATTTACAATGAGCAGTTCTTC | CASSPGTSGRGIYNEQFF
TRBJ1-1 | TRBD1 | - | TRBV30 | TGTGCCTGGAGTGCCGGAAAACAGGGGGCCTTGGATAACACTGAAGCTTTCTTT | CAWSAGKQGALDNTEAFF
TRBJ1-1 | - | - | TRBV18 | TGTGCCAGCTCGCTCGACTATCTGGGGGCGCGCACTGAAGCTTTCTTT | CASSLDYLGARTEAFF
TRBJ2-3 | TRBD2 | - | TRBV6-1 | TGTGCCAGCAGTGGACTAGCGGGGGTATCCACGAATACGCAGTATTTT | CASSGLAGVSTNTQYF
TRBJ2-7 | - | - | TRBV7-3 | TGTGCCAGCAGCTTAGGGCAGTCAAGCTCCTACGAGCAGTACTTC | CASSLGQSSSYEQYF
TRBJ1-1 | TRBD1 | once | TRBV19 | TGTGCCAGTAGTGCGGGACAGGGGATGGTCGCTGAAGCTTTCTTT | CASSAGQGMVAEAFF
TRBJ1-3 | - | - | TRBV7-9 | TGTGCCAGCAGCTTCGACCTGGGGGGGGCTTCTGGAAACACCATATATTTT | CASSFDLGGASGNTIYF
TRBJ1-5 | - | - | TRBV15 | TGTGCCACCAGCAGAAAGCCCAGCAATCAGCCCCAGCATTTT | CATSRKPSNQPQHF
TRBJ2-7 | TRBD1 | - | TRBV18 | TGTGCCAGCTCACCCAGACAGGGGGGAGCCTACGAGCAGTACTTC | CASSPRQGGAYEQYF
TRBJ1-2 | TRBD1 | - | TRBV27 | TGTGCCAGCAGTATGGACAGGGGACACTATGGCTACACCTTC | CASSMDRGHYGYTF
TRBJ2-7 | TRBD2 | - | TRBV4-3 | TGCGCCAGCAGCCAAGAAAGCTTTACGACTAGCGGGGAAGAGCAGTACTTC | CASSQESFTTSGEEQYF
TRBJ2-7 | TRBD2 | few | TRBV10-1 | TGCGCCAGCAGTGAGTGGCGGGAGGGTCACGAGCAGTACTTC | CASSEWREGHEQYF
TRBJ1-5 | - | - | TRBV18 | TGTGCCAGCTCACCCCCAAGCAATCAGCCCCAGCATTTT | CASSPPSNQPQHF
TRBJ1-5 | - | - | TRBV5-1 | TGCGCCAGCAGCTTGTCCGGGGATAGCAATCAGCCCCAGCATTTT | CASSLSGDSNQPQHF
TRBJ1-3 | - | - | TRBV5-1 | TGCGCCAGCAGCTTGGGACAGACAGACCACTCTGGAAACACCATATATTTT | CASSLGQTDHSGNTIYF
TRBJ2-1 | TRBD1 | - | TRBV7-9 | TGTGCCAGCAGCACAACCGGGACAGGGGGCGGTGAGCAGTTCTTC | CASSTTGTGGGEQFF
TRBJ2-7 | - | few | TRBV5-1 | TGCGCCAGCAGCTTGTCGGTCCGGGGGTGGGGTTACGAGCAGTACTTC | CASSLSVRGWGYEQYF
TRBJ2-3 | - | - | TRBV4-3 | TGCGCCAGCAGCCAAGAAAGGGCTAGCGATACGCAGTATTTT | CASSQERASDTQYF
TRBJ2-3 | - | many | TRBV9 | TGTGCCAGCAGCGTAGTTTTGGGCAGGGATCCTCTCACAGATACGCAGTATTTT | CASSVVLGRDPLTDTQYF
TRBJ2-7 | - | - | TRBV5-6 | TGTGCCAGCAGCTTGAAAGAGTACGAGCAGTACTTC | CASSLKEYEQYF
TRBJ2-7 | TRBD1 | - | TRBV7-8 | TGTGCCAGCAGCCCGGGGGGGGGACAGGGGTCCTACGAGCAGTACTTC | CASSPGGGQGSYEQYF
TRBJ2-2 | - | - | TRBV2 | TGTGCCAGCACAGGGGACACCGGGGAGCTGTTTTTT | CASTGDTGELFF
TRBJ2-2 | - | once | TRBV30 | TGTGCCTGGAGGACCTGGCGGCAGCACACCGGGGAGCTGTTTTTT | CAWRTWRQHTGELFF
TRBJ1-1 | TRBD1 | - | TRBV5-1 | TGCGCCAGCAGCTTCGCCGGGACAGGGGGTGGTGGCACTGAAGCTTTCTTT | CASSFAGTGGGGTEAFF